The following is a T cell receptor (beta chain) sequence with its context. What this receptor recognizes is not known. Within one base of it there is no much larger clone, and no base qualities were kept. CD4+ T cells from unexposed donors were collected before the COVID-19 pandemic (2011-2018). Following 10 days of culture, the EasySep CD4+ T cell isolation kit was used to isolate CD4+ T cells. As cell number allowed, CD4+ T cells from unexposed donors were tested for reactivity to SARS-CoV-2 S and N and to four common cold coronavirus spike pools. Each well held two million PBMCs cultured in IMDM containing approximately 4.7% human AB serum and roughly 10 IU/ml IL-2. Half of the culture medium was replaced with fresh IL-2-containing medium on days 3 and 7. In general, every peptide culture condition was set up in three replicate wells. Leukapheresis product for the unexposed donors was bought commercially. PBMCs were isolated from leukapheresis product or whole blood by Ficoll-Paque PLUS gradient centrifugation. PBMCs were either cryopreserved at -140°C or used fresh in the expansion assay. The QIAamp Micro DNA Kit was used to extract genomic DNA from the CD4+ T cells.

Compared with germline, V lacks 6 bases and J lacks 4 bases; bases without a gene match: 5. Spanning cysteine to phenylalanine, the CDR3 consists of 14 amino acids. Just CDR3 DNA is preserved here, 42 bases in frame from base 1. The germline V gene yields SGHRS for CDR1 and YFSETQ for CDR2. These data belong to a study of CD4 T cells in relation to SARS-CoV-2 and coronaviruses (dated by TCRdb to 2020 to 2023). Background on the whole study: In the ViraFEST assay, PBMCs were cultured with antigen for 10 days, after which TCR beta CDR3s were sequenced to identify antigen-specific clonal expansions. The Adaptive Biotechnologies TCR-sequencing kit was used for samples from a few pre-COVID donors and for the naive versus memory experiments, whereas the other data were Illumina-based. Shared crossreactive spike epitopes were mapped to their HLA restriction using patient-derived lymphoblastoid cell lines. For other donors in the study, expansion assays were sequenced with a different, Illumina-based TCR-beta assay. The study assessed, at the TCR clonotype level, memory CD4+ T cell crossreactivity between SARS-CoV-2 and common cold coronavirus spike proteins. An HIV-1 Nef peptide pool or a no-peptide culture served as the negative reference condition.

The library was made by the immunoSEQ multiplex PCR assay. The authors processed their data as follows. During preprocessing, nonproductive sequences were discarded, as were any CDR3s that did not begin with C, did not end with F or W, or were shorter than 7 amino acids. The MANAFEST web app identified antigen-specific clonotypes based on expansion compared with the reference and other culture wells. A clone counted as positive if significantly expanded in 2 of 3 replicate wells versus the reference culture at FDR below 0.05. A further requirement for positive clones was significant expansion compared with all other tandem wells, along with an odds ratio above 5. Pairwise Levenshtein distance, computed with the stringdist R package after three terminal residues were trimmed from each end, was used as the measure of CDR3 homology. The immuneACCESS repertoire file appears here via TCRdb, limited to in-frame rearrangements. These files lack a portion of the clones; in checked studies, under half of the deficit traces to unresolved V genes, and the cause of the others is not known. V and J calls and clone size come straight from that table; D and trimming were deduced from the DNA. Counted in this sample were tens of thousands of clones; roughly 73% of them appeared once. Roughly a sixth of the sample is in the top ten clones.

What the work shows at the level of the full study, not this receptor alone: The study was constrained by small numbers of patients and of tested TCRs. Crossreactivity analysis centred on spike protein, so crossreactivity against other viral proteins was not assessed. Memory CD4+ clonotypes crossrecognizing SARS-CoV-2 and at least one common cold coronavirus spike were found in 60% to 70% of donors. Significantly weaker SARS-CoV-2-driven expansion was shown by crossreactive clones than by monoreactive clones, consistent with antigenic imprinting. No donor contributed both pre-pandemic and post-infection samples, which limited tracing the source of pre-existing responses.

The sequenced sample was CD4+ T cells from PBMCs, cultured in vitro. Rearrangement joined TRBV5-1 to TRBJ1-4; TRBD1 matches 8 bases in the middle. This sequence was found in a human donor in good health. Here the CDR3 is given as CASTLGQGNEKLFF. In nucleotide form, the sequence is TGCGCCAGCACACTCGGACAGGGTAATGAAAAACTGTTTTTT.